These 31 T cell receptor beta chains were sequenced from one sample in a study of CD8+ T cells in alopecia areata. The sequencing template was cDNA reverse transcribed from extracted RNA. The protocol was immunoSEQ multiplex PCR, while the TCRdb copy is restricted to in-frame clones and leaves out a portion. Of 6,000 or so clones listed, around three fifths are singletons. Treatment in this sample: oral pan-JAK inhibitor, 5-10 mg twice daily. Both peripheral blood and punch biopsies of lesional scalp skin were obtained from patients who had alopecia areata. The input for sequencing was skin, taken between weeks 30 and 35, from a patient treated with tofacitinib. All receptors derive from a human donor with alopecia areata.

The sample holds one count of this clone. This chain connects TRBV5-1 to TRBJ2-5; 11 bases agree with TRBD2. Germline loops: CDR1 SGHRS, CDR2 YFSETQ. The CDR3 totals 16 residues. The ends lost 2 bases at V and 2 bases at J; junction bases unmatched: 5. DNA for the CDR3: TGCGCCAGCAGCTTAACGACTAGCGGGGTACAAGAGACCCAGTACTTC. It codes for CASSLTTSGVQETQYF.

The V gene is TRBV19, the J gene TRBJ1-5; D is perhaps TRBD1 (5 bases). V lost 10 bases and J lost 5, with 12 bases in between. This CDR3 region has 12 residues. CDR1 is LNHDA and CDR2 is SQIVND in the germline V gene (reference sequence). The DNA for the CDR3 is TGTGCCAATAACGAGGGGTATCAGCCCCAGCATTTT. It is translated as CANNEGYQPQHF.

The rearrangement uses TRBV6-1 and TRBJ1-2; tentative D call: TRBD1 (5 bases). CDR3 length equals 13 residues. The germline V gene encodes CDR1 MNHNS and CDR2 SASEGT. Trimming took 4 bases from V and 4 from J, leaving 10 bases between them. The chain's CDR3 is CASSAGPLYGYTF. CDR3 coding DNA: TGTGCCAGCAGTGCGGGACCCCTCTATGGCTACACCTTC.

This CDR3 reads CASRIVGGTYEQYF. As DNA, the CDR3 is TGTGCCAGCAGGATAGTGGGAGGCACCTACGAGCAGTACTTC. The chain is built from TRBV13 and TRBJ2-7; D is possibly TRBD2 (6 bases). V lost 6 bases to trimming and J lost 2 bases, with 14 bases between them. The CDR3 runs 14 residues. CDR1 is PRHDT, CDR2 FYEKMQ, per germline (reference sequence).

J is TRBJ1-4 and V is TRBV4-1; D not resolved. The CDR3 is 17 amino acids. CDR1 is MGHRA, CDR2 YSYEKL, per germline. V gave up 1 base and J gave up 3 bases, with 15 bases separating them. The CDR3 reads CASSQVGRSGANEKLFF. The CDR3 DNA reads TGCGCCAGCAGCCAAGTCGGGCGGAGCGGGGCTAATGAAAAACTGTTTTTT.

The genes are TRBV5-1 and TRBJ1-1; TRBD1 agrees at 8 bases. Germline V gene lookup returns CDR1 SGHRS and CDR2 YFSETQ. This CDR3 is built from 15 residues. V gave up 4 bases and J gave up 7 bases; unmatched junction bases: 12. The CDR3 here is CASSRSRQGYIEAFF. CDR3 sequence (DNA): TGCGCCAGCAGCAGAAGCCGACAGGGGTACATTGAAGCTTTCTTT.

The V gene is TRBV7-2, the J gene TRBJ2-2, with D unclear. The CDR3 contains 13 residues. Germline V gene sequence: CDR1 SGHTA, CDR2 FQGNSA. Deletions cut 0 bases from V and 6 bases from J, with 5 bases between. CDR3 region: CASSLAGSGELFF. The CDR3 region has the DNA TGTGCCAGCAGCTTAGCGGGGTCCGGGGAGCTGTTTTTT.

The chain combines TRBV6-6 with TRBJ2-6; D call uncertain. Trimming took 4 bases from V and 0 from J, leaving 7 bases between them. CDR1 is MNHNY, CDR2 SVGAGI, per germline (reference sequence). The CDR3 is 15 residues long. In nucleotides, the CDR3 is TGTGCCAGCAGTTCCTGGCACTCTGGGGCCAACGTCCTGACTTTC. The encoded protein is CASSSWHSGANVLTF.

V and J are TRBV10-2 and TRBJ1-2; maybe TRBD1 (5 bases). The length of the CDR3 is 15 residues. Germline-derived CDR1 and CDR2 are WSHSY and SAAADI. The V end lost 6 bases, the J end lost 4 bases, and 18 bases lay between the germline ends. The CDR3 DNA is TGCGCCAGCAGCGCTGACCCGGGACGCGGCTATGGCTACACCTTC. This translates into CASSADPGRGYGYTF.

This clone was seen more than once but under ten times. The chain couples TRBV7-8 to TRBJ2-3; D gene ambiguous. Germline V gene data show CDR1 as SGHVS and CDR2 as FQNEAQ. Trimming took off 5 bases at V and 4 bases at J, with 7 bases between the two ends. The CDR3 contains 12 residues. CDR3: CASSPPSDTQYF. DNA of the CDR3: TGTGCCAGCAGCCCACCGTCAGATACGCAGTATTTT.

Here the CDR3 reads CASSYKGFQETQYF. CDR3 sequence (DNA): TGTGCCAGCAGTTATAAGGGGTTCCAAGAGACCCAGTACTTC. The chain recombines TRBV6-5 with TRBJ2-5, with D maybe TRBD1 (5 bases). V shed 3 bases and J shed 1 base, with 9 bases lying between them. The CDR3 is made up of 14 amino acids. CDR1 and CDR2 (germline): MNHEY, SVGAGI.

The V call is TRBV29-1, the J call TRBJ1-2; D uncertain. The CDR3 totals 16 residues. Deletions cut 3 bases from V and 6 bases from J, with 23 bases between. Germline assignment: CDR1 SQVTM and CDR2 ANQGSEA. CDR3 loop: CSVDPRARPPINGYTF. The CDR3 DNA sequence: TGCAGCGTTGATCCCCGAGCCAGGCCACCTATAAATGGCTACACCTTC.

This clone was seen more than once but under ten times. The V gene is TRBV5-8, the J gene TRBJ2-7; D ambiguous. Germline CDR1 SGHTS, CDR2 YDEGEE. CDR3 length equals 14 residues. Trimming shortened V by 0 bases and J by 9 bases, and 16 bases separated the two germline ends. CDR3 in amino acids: CASSLGLMGSAQYF. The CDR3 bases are TGTGCCAGCAGCTTGGGCCTTATGGGGTCCGCGCAGTACTTC.

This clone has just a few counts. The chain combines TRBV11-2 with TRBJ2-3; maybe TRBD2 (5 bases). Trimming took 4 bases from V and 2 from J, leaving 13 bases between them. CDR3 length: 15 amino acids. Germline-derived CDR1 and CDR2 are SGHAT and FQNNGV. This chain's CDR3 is CASSSDWRPTDTQYF. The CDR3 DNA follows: TGTGCCAGCAGCTCGGACTGGCGTCCCACAGATACGCAGTATTTT.

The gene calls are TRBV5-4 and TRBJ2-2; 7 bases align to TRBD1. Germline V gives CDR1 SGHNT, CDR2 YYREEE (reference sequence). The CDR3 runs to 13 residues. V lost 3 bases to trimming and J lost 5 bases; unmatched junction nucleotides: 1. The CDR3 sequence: CASSSQGTGELFF. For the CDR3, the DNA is TGTGCCAGCAGCTCACAGGGGACCGGGGAGCTGTTTTTT.

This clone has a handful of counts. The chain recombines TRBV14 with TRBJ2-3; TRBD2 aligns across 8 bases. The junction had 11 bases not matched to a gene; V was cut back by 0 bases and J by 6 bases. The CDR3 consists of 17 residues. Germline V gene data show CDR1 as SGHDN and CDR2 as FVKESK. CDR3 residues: CASSQDLRWSGSDTQYF. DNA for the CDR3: TGTGCCAGCAGCCAAGATCTAAGATGGAGCGGGAGTGATACGCAGTATTTT.

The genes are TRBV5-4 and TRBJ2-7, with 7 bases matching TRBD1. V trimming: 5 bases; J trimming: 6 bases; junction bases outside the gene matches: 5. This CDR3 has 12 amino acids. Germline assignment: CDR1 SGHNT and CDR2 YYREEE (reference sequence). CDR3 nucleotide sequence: TGTGCCAGCAGTTCCTACAGGGGCGAGCAGTACTTC. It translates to CASSSYRGEQYF.

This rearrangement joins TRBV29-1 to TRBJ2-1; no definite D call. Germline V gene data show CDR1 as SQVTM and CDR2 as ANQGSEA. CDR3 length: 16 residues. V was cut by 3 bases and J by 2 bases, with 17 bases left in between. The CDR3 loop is CSVDMLANPPYNEQFF. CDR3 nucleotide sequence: TGCAGCGTTGACATGTTGGCCAACCCACCCTACAATGAGCAGTTCTTC.

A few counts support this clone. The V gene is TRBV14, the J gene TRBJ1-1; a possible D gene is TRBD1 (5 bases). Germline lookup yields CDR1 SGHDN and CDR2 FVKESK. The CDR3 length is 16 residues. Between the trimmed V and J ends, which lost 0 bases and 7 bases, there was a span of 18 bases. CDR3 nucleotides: TGTGCCAGCAGCCAAGATCGGGTGGGGCTGGGAAATGAAGCTTTCTTT. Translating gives CASSQDRVGLGNEAFF. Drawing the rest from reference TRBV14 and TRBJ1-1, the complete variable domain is EAGVTQFPSHSVIEKGQTVTLRCDPISGHDNLYWYRRVMGKEIKFLLHFVKESKQDESGMPNNRFLAERTGGTYSTLKVQPAELEDSGVYFCASSQDRVGLGNEAFFGQGTRLTVV.

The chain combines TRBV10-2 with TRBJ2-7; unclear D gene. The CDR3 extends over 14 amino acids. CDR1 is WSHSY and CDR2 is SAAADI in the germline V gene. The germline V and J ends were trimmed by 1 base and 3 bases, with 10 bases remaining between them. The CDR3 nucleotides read TGCGCCAGCAGTGAGTTTGACTCGCACTACGAGCAGTACTTC. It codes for CASSEFDSHYEQYF.

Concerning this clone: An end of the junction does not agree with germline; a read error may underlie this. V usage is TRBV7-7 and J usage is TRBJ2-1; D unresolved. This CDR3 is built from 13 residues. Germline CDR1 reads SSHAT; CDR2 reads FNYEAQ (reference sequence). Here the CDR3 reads CASSLDLYNEQFF. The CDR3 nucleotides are TGTGCTAGCAGCTTAGATCTCTACAATGAGCAGTTCTTC.

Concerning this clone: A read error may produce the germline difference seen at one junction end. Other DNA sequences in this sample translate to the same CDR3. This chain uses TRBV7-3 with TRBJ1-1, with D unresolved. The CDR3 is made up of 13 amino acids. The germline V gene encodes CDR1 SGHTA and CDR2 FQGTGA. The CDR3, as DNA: TGTGCTAGCAGTCGCTTTTTGAACACTGAAGCTTTCTTT. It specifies CASSRFLNTEAFF. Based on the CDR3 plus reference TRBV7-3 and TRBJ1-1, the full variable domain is GAGVSQTPSNKVTEKGKYVELRCDPISGHTALYWYRQSLGQGPEFLIYFQGTGAADDSGLPNDRFFAVRPEGSVSTLKIQRTERGDSAVYLCASSRFLNTEAFFGQGTRLTVV.

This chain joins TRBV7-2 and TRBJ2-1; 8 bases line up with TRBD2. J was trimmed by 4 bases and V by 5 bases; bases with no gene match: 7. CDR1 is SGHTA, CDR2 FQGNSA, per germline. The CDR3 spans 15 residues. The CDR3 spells CASSALGTRYNEQFF. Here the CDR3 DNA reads TGTGCCAGCAGCGCCTTAGGGACTAGGTACAATGAGCAGTTCTTC.

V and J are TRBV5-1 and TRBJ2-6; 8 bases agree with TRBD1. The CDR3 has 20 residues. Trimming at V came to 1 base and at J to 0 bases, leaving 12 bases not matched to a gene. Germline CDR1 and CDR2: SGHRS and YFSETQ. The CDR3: CASSLRTPGQEVSGANVLTF. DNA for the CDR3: TGCGCCAGCAGCTTGAGGACCCCGGGACAGGAGGTCTCTGGGGCCAACGTCCTGACTTTC.

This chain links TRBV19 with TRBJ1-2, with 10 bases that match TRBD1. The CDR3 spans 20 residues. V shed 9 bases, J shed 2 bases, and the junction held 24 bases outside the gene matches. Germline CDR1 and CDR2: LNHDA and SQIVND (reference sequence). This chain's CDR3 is CASRAFLSPGQGLGNYGYTF. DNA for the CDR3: TGTGCCAGCCGAGCCTTCCTATCCCCGGGACAGGGGTTGGGAAACTATGGCTACACCTTC.

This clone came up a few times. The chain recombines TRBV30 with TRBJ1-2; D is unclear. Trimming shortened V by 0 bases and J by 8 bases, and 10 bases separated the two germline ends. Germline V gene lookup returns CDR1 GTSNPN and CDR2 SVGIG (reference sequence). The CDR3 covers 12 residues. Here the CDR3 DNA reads TGTGCCTGGAGTGTGGGTGGTGACGGCTACACCTTC. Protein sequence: CAWSVGGDGYTF.

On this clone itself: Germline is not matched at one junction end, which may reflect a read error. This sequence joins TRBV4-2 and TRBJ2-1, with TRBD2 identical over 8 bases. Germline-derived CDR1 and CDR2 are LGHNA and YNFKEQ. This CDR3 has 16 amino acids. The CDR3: CASSQDTSGGASEQFF. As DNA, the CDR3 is TGTGCCAGCAGTCAAGATACTAGCGGTGGGGCGAGTGAGCAGTTCTTC.

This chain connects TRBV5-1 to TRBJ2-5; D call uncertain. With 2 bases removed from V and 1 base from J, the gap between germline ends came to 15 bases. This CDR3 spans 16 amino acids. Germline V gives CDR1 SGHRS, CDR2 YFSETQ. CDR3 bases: TGCGCCAGCAGCTTTTCGATTTTAACAGTCCAAGAGACCCAGTACTTC. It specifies CASSFSILTVQETQYF.

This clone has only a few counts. CDR3 protein: CASSSKGQVFGKLFF. The CDR3 DNA is TGTGCCAGCAGTTCCAAAGGACAGGTTTTTGGAAAACTGTTTTTT. The V gene is TRBV27, the J gene TRBJ1-4, with TRBD1 matching over 7 bases. J gave up 10 bases and V 4 bases, and 12 bases lay outside the gene matches. From germline, CDR1 is MNHEY and CDR2 SMNVEV (reference sequence). This CDR3 has 15 residues.

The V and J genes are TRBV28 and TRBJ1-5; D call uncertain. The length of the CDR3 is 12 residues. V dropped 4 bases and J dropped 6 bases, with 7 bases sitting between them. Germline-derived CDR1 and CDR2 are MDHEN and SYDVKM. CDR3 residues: CASSSYTQPQHF. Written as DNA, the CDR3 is TGTGCCAGCAGTTCCTACACTCAGCCCCAGCATTTT.

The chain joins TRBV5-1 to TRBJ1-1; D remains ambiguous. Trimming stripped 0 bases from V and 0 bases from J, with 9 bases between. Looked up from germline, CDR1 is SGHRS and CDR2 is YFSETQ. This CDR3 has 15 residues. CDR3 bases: TGCGCCAGCAGCTTGGAACAGTTCATGAACACTGAAGCTTTCTTT. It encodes CASSLEQFMNTEAFF.